This T cell receptor beta chain was observed in a study of Ad26.COV2.S vaccination and SARS-CoV-2 variants. Treatment described: around 19 received Ad26.COV2.S at low or high dose, single or two shots; about 5 received placebo; per-sample allocation not given. The samples were gathered on day 63 after the first injection of vaccine or placebo. The repertoire was sequenced with immunoSEQ multiplex PCR; TCRdb's copy has only in-frame clones and lacks some. Seen here are 440,000 or so clones, about 90% observed once, and the top ten hold about 4.5%. CDR3 length: 15 amino acids. Per germline, CDR1 DFQATT and CDR2 SNEGSKA (reference sequence). Trimming took 3 bases from V and 3 from J, leaving 18 bases between them.

The chain combines TRBV20-1 with TRBJ2-7; TRBD2 might be the D (6 bases). Here the sequenced sample was peripheral blood, taken in a trial of Ad26.COV2.S vaccine versus placebo. The TCR comes from a person aged 18-60 years who received the Ad26.COV2.S COVID-19 vaccine or a placebo. The CDR3 coding sequence is TGCAGTGCTAGTCCCCGTGAGGGACTGAACTACGAGCAGTACTTC. Translated: CSASPREGLNYEQYF.